This entry is about one T cell receptor beta chain. Per germline, CDR1 SGHRS and CDR2 YFSETQ. The CDR3 runs to 15 residues. Deletions cut 3 bases from V and 0 bases from J, with 13 bases between. Sequenced by immunoSEQ multiplex PCR; TCRdb stores in-frame clones only, minus some. The sample holds 130,000 to 150,000 clones, around nine tenths seen once. This sample is part of a study of T cell responses to AZD1222 COVID-19 vaccine. This chain uses TRBV5-1 with TRBJ2-7; possible D gene TRBD2, 6 bases. Sample: peripheral blood, taken on day 0 of AZD1222 vaccination. The sequence came from an adult in good health. CDR3 protein: CASSSRTGSSYEQYF. CDR3 sequence (DNA): TGCGCCAGCAGCTCACGGACCGGGAGCTCCTACGAGCAGTACTTC.